The entry below gives a single T cell receptor (beta chain) sequence along with its context. The antigen is not known. Addition of a universal primer site occurred through template switching, and cDNA carried unique molecular identifiers. TCRdb recomputed calls from the 5' RACE reads with MiXCR, one row per CDR3 protein. The sample has hundreds of thousands of distinct CDR3 sequences; 8.6% are singletons. This sample is drawn from a study of identical twins. The CDR3 sequence is 16 residues long. Germline CDR1 and CDR2: SGHRS and YFSETQ. Trimming left V 4 bases short and J 2 bases short, with 19 bases between. Study outcomes and limitations: Within twin pairs, the out-of-frame alpha sequences they shared showed excess low generation probability.

Another study also made use of these data, one on yellow fever vaccine responses in identical twins.

The genes are TRBV5-1 and TRBJ2-7; D gene unclear. Sequencing used PBMCs. The receptor was derived from a woman aged 18-29 years in good health. The CDR3 DNA reads TGCGCCAGCAGCCCGGGTGGGTGGCAGAGAACCTACGAGCAGTACTTC. Translating it yields CASSPGGWQRTYEQYF.